This T cell receptor beta chain was recorded in a study of cytomegalovirus exposure and HLA in healthy donors. General study results and limits: In a later analysis, donors in an Asian-associated ancestry cluster reportedly had fewer N-insertions in productive TCRs than the cohort mean. A likely sequencing artifact accounted for one observed cluster of highly shared sequence variants. Roughly uniform depth of sequencing across donors was assumed in presence/absence analyses.

The PCR made use of 60 Vbeta and 13 Jbeta primers. Profiled with immunoSEQ multiplex PCR; TCRdb holds only in-frame clones, not every one. The sample has 200,000 to 300,000 clones, 81% seen once. A remark on this clone: Its antigen is not identified.

The origin of this receptor is a woman aged 55-70 years in good health and CMV-seropositive. Sequencing used PBMCs.

CDR3 nucleotides: TGTGCCAGCAGCACGGGACAGGAAAGCAGGGACCCTGAAGCTTTCTTT. Encoded protein: CASSTGQESRDPEAFF. This sequence joins TRBV6-4 and TRBJ1-1, with 8 positions matching TRBD1. The germline gives CDR1 MRHNA, CDR2 SNTAGT. V lost 6 bases, J lost 6 bases, and 15 bases stayed unmatched. This CDR3 region has 16 residues.